This T cell receptor beta chain was sequenced for a study of radiotherapy plus CTLA-4 blockade in lung cancer. The overall study: Patients showed objective responses in roughly 18% of cases, and disease control was achieved by roughly 30%. Study-level findings and limits: Following radiotherapy plus ipilimumab, tumor-derived TCR clones expanded in the blood. Dynamics of early blood T cell clones, together with interferon-beta, were reportedly the best predictors of response.

The CDR3 runs 18 residues. Germline CDR1 is MGHRA and CDR2 is YSYEKL. Trimming cost V 1 base and J 2 bases; bases outside gene matches: 10. Participants had chemo-refractory metastatic non-small-cell lung cancer and were treated with focal radiation plus ipilimumab CTLA-4 blockade. Method: immunoSEQ multiplex PCR; TCRdb's copy keeps in-frame clones and lacks some. The top ten clones hold around 2.5% of a sample with under 65,000 clones, 75% to 80% of them seen once. A word on this clone: The antigen is undetermined.

Sequences were derived from peripheral blood, sampled from a patient treated with radiotherapy plus ipilimumab. The source is a human donor with non-small cell lung cancer whose response to radiotherapy plus ipilimumab could not be evaluated. The chain carries TRBV4-1 and TRBJ2-5, with 10 nucleotides matching TRBD2. For the CDR3, the DNA is TGCGCCAGCAGCCAAGCAGTTGCTAGCGGGGGAATTCAAGAGACCCAGTACTTC. Translating it yields CASSQAVASGGIQETQYF.